This T cell receptor (beta chain) was documented in a study of OX40 agonist ivuxolimab in advanced cancers. The V end lost 5 bases, the J end lost 4 bases, and 17 bases lay between the germline ends. The germline CDR1 and CDR2 sequences are SGHVS and FQNEAQ. This CDR3 is 15 amino acids long. Method: immunoSEQ multiplex PCR; TCRdb's copy keeps in-frame clones and lacks some. The sample carries about 89,000 clones, 70% to 90% recorded once. This chain links TRBV7-8 with TRBJ1-1; a possible D gene is TRBD1 (6 bases). The clonotype was recovered from an adult with an advanced solid tumor such as melanoma, head and neck, liver or kidney cancer. The material was CD4+ or CD8+ T cells sorted from blood, obtained in a trial of the OX40 agonist ivuxolimab. The CDR3 region is CASSLRPEGGTEAFF. CDR3 DNA sequence: TGTGCCAGCAGCCTACGTCCCGAGGGGGGCACTGAAGCTTTCTTT.